This T cell receptor beta chain was found in a study of blood T cell repertoires in COVID-19. Study-level information: The United States, Italy and Spain supplied acute and convalescent COVID-19 samples. Nucleic acid was either cDNA or gDNA, and it came from T cells, B-cell-depleted T cells, or PBMCs.

Original processing notes: Amplifying reference gene primers gave estimates of nucleated cell counts. Using immunoSEQ multiplex PCR, the repertoire was profiled, and TCRdb retains in-frame clones only, with some absent. V and J calls and clone size follow that table, whereas D and trimming were derived from the DNA. The table includes 200,000 or so clones, approximately 83% detected once. CDR3 length: 17 amino acids. The V gene end was trimmed by 4 bases and the J gene end by 5 bases; junction bases not matched to a gene: 12. The germline gives CDR1 SGHNT, CDR2 YYREEE (reference sequence). The sequence came from a man in his 60s with acute or convalescent COVID-19. The chain joins TRBV5-4 to TRBJ2-7; 13 bases are a match to TRBD2. Sample: peripheral blood. The chain's CDR3 is CASSPLGTSGIGHEQYF. Written as DNA, the CDR3 is TGTGCCAGCAGCCCACTCGGGACTAGCGGGATAGGTCACGAGCAGTACTTC.